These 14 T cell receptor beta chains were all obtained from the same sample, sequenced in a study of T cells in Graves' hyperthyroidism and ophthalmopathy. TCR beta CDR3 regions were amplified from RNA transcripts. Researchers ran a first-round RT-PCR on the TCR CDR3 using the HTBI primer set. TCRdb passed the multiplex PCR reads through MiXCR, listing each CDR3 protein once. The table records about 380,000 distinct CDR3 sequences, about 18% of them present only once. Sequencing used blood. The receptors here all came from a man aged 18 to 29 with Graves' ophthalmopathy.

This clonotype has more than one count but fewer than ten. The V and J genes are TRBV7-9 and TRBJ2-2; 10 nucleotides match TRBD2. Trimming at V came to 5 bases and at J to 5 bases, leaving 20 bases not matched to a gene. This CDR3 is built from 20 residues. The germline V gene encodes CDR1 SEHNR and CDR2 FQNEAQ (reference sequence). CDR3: CASSPSVGAGGHPMTGELFF. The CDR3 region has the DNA TGTGCCAGCAGCCCTTCCGTTGGAGCGGGGGGGCATCCTATGACCGGGGAGCTGTTTTTT.

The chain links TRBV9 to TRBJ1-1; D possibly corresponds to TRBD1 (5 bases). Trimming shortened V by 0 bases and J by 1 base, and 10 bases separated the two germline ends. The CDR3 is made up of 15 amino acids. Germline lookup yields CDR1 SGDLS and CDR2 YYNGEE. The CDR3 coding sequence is TGTGCCAGCAGCGTAGGTAGGGGACGGAACACTGAAGCTTTCTTT. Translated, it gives CASSVGRGRNTEAFF.

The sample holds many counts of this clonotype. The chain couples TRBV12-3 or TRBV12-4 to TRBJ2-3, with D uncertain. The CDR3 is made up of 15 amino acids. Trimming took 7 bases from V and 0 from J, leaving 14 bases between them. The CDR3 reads CASTLILGSTDTQYF. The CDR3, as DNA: TGTGCCAGCACTTTGATCTTAGGGAGCACAGATACGCAGTATTTT.

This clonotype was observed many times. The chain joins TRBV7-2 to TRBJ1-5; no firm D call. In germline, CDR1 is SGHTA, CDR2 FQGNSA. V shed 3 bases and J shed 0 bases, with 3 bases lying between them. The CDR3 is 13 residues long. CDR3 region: CASSFYSNQPQHF. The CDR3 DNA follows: TGTGCCAGCAGCTTTTATAGCAATCAGCCCCAGCATTTT.

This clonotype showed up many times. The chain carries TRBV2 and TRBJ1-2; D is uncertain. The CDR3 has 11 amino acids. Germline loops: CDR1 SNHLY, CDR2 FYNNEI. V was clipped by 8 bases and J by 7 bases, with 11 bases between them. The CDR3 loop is CASVEGIGYTF. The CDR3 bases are TGTGCCAGCGTGGAAGGGATTGGCTACACCTTC. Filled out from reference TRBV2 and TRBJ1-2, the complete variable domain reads EPEVTQTPSHQVTQMGQEVILRCVPISNHLYFYWYRQILGQKVEFLVSFYNNEISEKSEIFDDQFSVERPDGSNFTLKIRSTKLEDSAMYFCASVEGIGYTFGSGTRLTVV.

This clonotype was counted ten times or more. CDR3 DNA: TGTGCCAGCAGCGCTCGACTAGCGGGACCTTCCTACGAGCAGTACTTC. This translates into CASSARLAGPSYEQYF. The chain has TRBV9 and TRBJ2-7; 11 positions match TRBD2. Per the germline V gene, CDR1 is SGDLS and CDR2 is YYNGEE. The CDR3 runs 16 residues. J was trimmed by 1 base and V by 3 bases; bases with no gene match: 6.

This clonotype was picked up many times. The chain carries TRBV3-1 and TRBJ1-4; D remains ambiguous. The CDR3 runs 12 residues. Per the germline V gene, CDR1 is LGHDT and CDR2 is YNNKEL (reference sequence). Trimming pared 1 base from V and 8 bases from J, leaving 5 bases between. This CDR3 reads CASSQGEEKLFF. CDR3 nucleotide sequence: TGTGCCAGCAGCCAAGGCGAAGAAAAACTGTTTTTT.

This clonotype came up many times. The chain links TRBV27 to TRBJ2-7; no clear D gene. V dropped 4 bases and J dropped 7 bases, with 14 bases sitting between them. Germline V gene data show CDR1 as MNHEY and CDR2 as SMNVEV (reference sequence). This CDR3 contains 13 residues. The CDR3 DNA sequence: TGTGCCAGCAGTTGGGCACCCTTGGCGGAGCAGTACTTC. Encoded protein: CASSWAPLAEQYF.

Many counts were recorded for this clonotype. The DNA of the CDR3 is TGCGCCAGCAGCCCCACCCCGGGCCACCCCTTGAACGAGCAGTACTTC. Its translation: CASSPTPGHPLNEQYF. V and J are TRBV5-1 and TRBJ2-7, with no clear D. CDR1 and CDR2 (germline): SGHRS, YFSETQ. V was trimmed by 4 bases and J by 5 bases, leaving 22 bases between them. The CDR3 is 16 amino acids.

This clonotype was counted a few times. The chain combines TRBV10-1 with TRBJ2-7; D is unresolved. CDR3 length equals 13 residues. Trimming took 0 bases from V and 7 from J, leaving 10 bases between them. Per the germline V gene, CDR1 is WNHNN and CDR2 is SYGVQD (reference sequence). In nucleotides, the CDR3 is TGCGCCAGCAGTGAGTCGACCTTCGGGGAGCAGTACTTC. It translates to CASSESTFGEQYF.

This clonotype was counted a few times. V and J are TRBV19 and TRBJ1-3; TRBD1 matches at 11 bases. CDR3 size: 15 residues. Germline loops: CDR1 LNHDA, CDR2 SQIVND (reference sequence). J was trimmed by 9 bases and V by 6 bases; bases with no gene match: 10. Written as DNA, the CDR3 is TGTGCCAGTAGCACCGGGACAGGGGGTCGGAGCACCATATATTTT. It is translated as CASSTGTGGRSTIYF.

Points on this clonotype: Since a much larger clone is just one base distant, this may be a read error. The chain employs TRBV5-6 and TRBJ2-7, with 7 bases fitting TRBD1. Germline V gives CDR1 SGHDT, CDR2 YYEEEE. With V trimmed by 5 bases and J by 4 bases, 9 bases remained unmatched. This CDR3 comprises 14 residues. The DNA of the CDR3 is TGTGCCAGCAGGGCGACAGGGAAAGGTTACGAGCAGTACTTC. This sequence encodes CASRATGKGYEQYF.

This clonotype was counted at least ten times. CDR3 coding DNA: TGTGCCAGCAGCACCCGGATTGAAGCTTTCTTT. This codes for CASSTRIEAFF. The chain has TRBV28 and TRBJ1-1, with D uncertain. V dropped 6 bases and J dropped 7 bases, with 9 bases sitting between them. Germline V CDR1 and CDR2: MDHEN, SYDVKM. The CDR3 contains 11 residues.

CDR3 loop: CASSAHRDSLNTEAFF. CDR3 coding DNA: TGTGCCAGCAGCGCCCACCGGGACAGCTTGAACACTGAAGCTTTCTTT. The V gene is TRBV2, the J gene TRBJ1-1, with 7 bases identical to TRBD1. V shed 6 bases, J shed 0 bases, and the junction held 10 bases outside the gene matches. This CDR3 has 16 residues. Per germline, CDR1 SNHLY and CDR2 FYNNEI.